The present entry profiles one T cell receptor (beta chain) with its context. The antigen this receptor binds is unknown. No qualities accompany the bases; no much larger clone lies one base away. The germline V gene (reference sequence) gives CDR1 as LGHDT and CDR2 as YNNKEL. Trimming takes 6 bases off V and 3 bases off J; junction bases not matched to a gene: 4. The CDR3 runs 14 residues from the cysteine to the phenylalanine. Just CDR3 DNA is preserved here, 42 bases in frame from base 1. TCRbeta CDR3 regions were amplified from genomic DNA using the immunoSEQ Assay, a bias-controlled multiplex PCR. Turning to the authors' computational methods: The number of nucleated cells in each sample was estimated from the amplification of reference gene primers within the assay. Sequence reads were collapsed and filtered to measure the absolute abundance of every unique TCRbeta CDR3 rearrangement. For each sample, productive Simpson clonality was calculated as the square root of Simpson's diversity index across productive rearrangements. Sourced from immuneACCESS, this table was stored by TCRdb with only in-frame sequences that have V and J called. A share of the clones is absent; for the studies checked, an unresolved V gene accounts for under half, and the remainder has no known explanation. From that table come the V and J calls and clone size; the DNA was used to work out D and trimming. Within this sample are 250,000 to 350,000 clones, with 92% of them counted one time only. The top ten constitute about 18% of the sample.

The record originates from a study of blood T cell repertoires in COVID-19 (TCRdb year 2020). Looking at the study overall: Samples covering the acute and convalescent phases of COVID-19 were provided by collaborators in the United States, Italy and Spain. Sample metadata almost always included a de-identified subject ID, COVID-19 status, age in years and sex. The material from the prospective study consisted of cDNA or gDNA derived from T cells, B-cell-depleted T cells, or PBMCs. Subjects who had been exposed to COVID-19, were actively infected with it, or had recovered from it provided the deeply sampled blood TCRbeta repertoires that made up the dataset. The samples were drawn from two sources: the first 160 participants of the ongoing ImmuneRACE study, and approximately 1,300 subjects contributed by 6 global collaborators. The repertoires were released in a freely available public database intended as a resource for research on the immune response to SARS-CoV-2. HLA class I and class II types, where available, came from metadata supplied by the sample provider rather than from assay-based typing. Here is what the overall study found, with its caveats: Clinical and demographic metadata were provided uncurated, with the amount varying by source and participant.

Enrolling through a virtual design, the prospective study's participants ranged in age from roughly 18 to 89 years and lived across 24 United States geographic areas. In the prospective study, cohorts were assigned on the basis of participant-reported clinical history obtained from a screening survey and a study questionnaire. Recovered participants in ImmuneRACE Cohort 3 were defined as having two consecutive negative NP/OP PCR tests, clearance from a healthcare professional, or resolution of symptoms. Mobile phlebotomists in the prospective study collected whole blood, serum and a nasopharyngeal or oropharyngeal swab from every participant. Prospective study participants could optionally give additional blood draws and questionnaires over an approximately two-month period. Prospective study blood samples were shipped either frozen or at room temperature before DNA extraction.

This clonotype originated in a woman in her twenties or thirties who had recovered from COVID-19. The V gene is TRBV3-1 (or the pseudogene TRBV3-2) and the J gene is TRBJ2-7, with TRBD1 matching 11 junction bases. The sample consisted of PBMCs or T cells enriched from blood (not recorded which). The DNA sequence is as follows: TGTGCCAGCAGGCAGGGACAGGGGGGCTACGAGCAGTACTTC. The translation is CASRQGQGGYEQYF.